The source of this T cell receptor (beta chain) is a study of T cells after yellow fever vaccination. The 5'RACE template-switching step produced TCR cDNA and added a universal primer site and UMIs. TCRdb independently ran MiXCR on the 5' RACE reads; one entry per CDR3 protein. The table lists some 150,000 distinct CDR3 sequences, approximately 11% of them singletons, with 36% in the top ten. This clonotype was observed a few times. CDR1 is MNHNY, CDR2 SVGAGI, per germline (reference sequence). The V end was cut by 10 bases, the J end by 2 bases, with 4 bases between. The CDR3 totals 10 residues. The chain has TRBV6-6 and TRBJ2-3, with unresolved D. Sample: CD8+ T cells sorted from PBMCs, taken 15 days after the yellow fever booster vaccination. This TCR was sampled from a man younger than 35 who received the YFV17D yellow fever vaccine. DNA of the CDR3: TGTGCCACAGACACAGATACGCAGTATTTT. As protein: CATDTDTQYF.